The T cell receptor beta chain described here comes from a study of T-cell reconstitution after alpha-beta-depleted transplantation in children. Whole-study results and caveats: A year had passed since transplant, and T-cell counts and diversity by then came mostly from newly produced T cells. There were reportedly several hundred expanded graft clones from which alpha-beta T cells came about two months after transplant. Some patients' high day-60 TCRbeta diversity was attributed to recipient cells surviving conditioning.

Unique molecular identifiers were used in preparing the TCRbeta library. Each CDR3 protein gets one entry after TCRdb re-called the PCR reads with MiXCR. The sample has roughly 310,000 distinct CDR3 sequences, about a quarter seen once. Germline CDR1 SGHAT, CDR2 FQNNGV. The germline V and J ends were trimmed by 5 bases and 0 bases, with 13 bases remaining between them. The CDR3 is made up of 16 amino acids. With regard to this clonotype: Its cognate antigen is unknown.

This chain joins TRBV11-2 and TRBJ2-2; no firm D call. The sequence was obtained from a male patient aged 10-17 years who had a stem cell transplant for acute lymphoblastic leukemia, so the T cells may come from the graft donor. The sequencing here drew on PBMCs, mostly from graft donor cells, taken 180 days after TCRalphabeta/CD19-depleted stem cell transplant. CDR3 amino acids: CASSHNLVANTGELFF. The CDR3 region has the DNA TGTGCCAGCAGCCACAACCTAGTTGCGAACACCGGGGAGCTGTTTTTT. Complete variable domain (other parts from reference TRBV11-2 and TRBJ2-2): EAGVAQSPRYKIIEKRQSVAFWCNPISGHATLYWYQQILGQGPKLLIQFQNNGVVDDSQLPKDRFSAERLKGVDSTLKIQPAKLEDSAVYLCASSHNLVANTGELFFGEGSRLTVL.